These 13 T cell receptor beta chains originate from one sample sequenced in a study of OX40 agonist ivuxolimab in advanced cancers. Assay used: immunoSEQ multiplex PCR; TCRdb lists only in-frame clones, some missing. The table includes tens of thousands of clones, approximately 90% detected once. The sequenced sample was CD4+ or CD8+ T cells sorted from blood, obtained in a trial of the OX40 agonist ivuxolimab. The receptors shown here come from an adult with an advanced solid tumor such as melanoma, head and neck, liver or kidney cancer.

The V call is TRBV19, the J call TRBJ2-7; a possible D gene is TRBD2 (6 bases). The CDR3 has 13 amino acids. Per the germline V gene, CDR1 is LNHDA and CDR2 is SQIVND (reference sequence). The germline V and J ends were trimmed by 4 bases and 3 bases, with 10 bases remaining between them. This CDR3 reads CASSTRLDYEQYF. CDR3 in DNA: TGTGCCAGTAGTACACGACTAGACTACGAGCAGTACTTC.

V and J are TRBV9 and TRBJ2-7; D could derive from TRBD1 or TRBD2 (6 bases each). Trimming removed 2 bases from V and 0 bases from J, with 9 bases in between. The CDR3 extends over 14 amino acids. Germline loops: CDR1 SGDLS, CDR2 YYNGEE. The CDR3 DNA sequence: TGTGCCAGCAGCGTGAGGGGGGACTCCTACGAGCAGTACTTC. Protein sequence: CASSVRGDSYEQYF.

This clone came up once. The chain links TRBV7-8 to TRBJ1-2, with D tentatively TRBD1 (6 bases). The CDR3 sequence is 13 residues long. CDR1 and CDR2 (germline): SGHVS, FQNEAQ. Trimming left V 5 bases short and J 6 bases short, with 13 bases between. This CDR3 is CASSEQGIDGYTF. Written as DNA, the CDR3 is TGTGCCAGCAGCGAACAGGGTATCGATGGCTACACCTTC.

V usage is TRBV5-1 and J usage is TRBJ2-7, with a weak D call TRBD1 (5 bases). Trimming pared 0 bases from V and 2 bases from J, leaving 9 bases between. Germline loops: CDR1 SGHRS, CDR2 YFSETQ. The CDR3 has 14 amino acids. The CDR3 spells CASSLGGAPYEQYF. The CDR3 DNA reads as TGCGCCAGCAGCTTGGGGGGCGCCCCCTACGAGCAGTACTTC.

The DNA of the CDR3 is TGTGCCAGTAGTATCTACAATGAGCAGTTCTTC. Protein sequence: CASSIYNEQFF. The V and J genes are TRBV19 and TRBJ2-1; D is unresolved. The CDR3 totals 11 residues. Trimming left V 3 bases short and J 3 bases short, with 0 bases between. Per the germline V gene, CDR1 is LNHDA and CDR2 is SQIVND (reference sequence).

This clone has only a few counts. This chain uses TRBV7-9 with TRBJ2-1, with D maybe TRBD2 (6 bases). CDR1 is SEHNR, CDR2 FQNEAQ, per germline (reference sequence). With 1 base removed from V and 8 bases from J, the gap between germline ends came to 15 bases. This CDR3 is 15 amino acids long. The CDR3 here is CASSLGAGIGYEQFF. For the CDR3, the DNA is TGTGCCAGCAGCTTAGGGGCGGGGATTGGCTATGAGCAGTTCTTC.

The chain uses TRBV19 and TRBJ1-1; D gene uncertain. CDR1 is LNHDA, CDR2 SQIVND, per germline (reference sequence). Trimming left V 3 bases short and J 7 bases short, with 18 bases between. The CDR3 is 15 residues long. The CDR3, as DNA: TGTGCCAGTAGTATGGCACCGGGAGACGGGCTTGAAGCTTTCTTT. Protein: CASSMAPGDGLEAFF.

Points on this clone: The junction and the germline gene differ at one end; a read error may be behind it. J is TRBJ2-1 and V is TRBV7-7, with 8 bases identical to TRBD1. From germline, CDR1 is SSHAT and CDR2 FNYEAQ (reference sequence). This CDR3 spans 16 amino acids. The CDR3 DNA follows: TGTGCTAGCAGCTTAGGACAGGGAGGTAAATACAATGAGCAGTTCTTC. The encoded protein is CASSLGQGGKYNEQFF. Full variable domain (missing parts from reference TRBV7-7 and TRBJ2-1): GAGVSQSPRYKVTKRGQDVTLRCDPISSHATLYWYQQALGQGPEFLTYFNYEAQPDKSGLPSDRFSAERPEGSISTLTIQRTEQRDSAMYRCASSLGQGGKYNEQFFGPGTRLTVL.

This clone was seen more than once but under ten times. CDR3 coding DNA: TGCGCCAGCAGCCAAGACTCCGCCTACGAGCAGTACTTC. Its protein product is CASSQDSAYEQYF. The rearrangement joins TRBV5-1 to TRBJ2-7; D unclear. Germline V CDR1 and CDR2: SGHRS, YFSETQ. Trimming pared 4 bases from V and 2 bases from J, leaving 10 bases between. CDR3 size: 13 residues. Combining the CDR3 with reference TRBV5-1 and TRBJ2-7 gives the whole variable domain KAGVTQTPRYLIKTRGQQVTLSCSPISGHRSVSWYQQTPGQGLQFLFEYFSETQRNKGNFPGRFSGRQFSNSRSEMNVSTLELGDSALYLCASSQDSAYEQYFGPGTRLTVT.

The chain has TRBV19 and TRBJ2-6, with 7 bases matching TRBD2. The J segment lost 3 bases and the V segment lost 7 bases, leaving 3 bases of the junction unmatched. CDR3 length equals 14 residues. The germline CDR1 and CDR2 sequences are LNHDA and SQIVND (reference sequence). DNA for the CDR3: TGTGCCAGTAAGGCGGGAGTTGGGGCCAACGTCCTGACTTTC. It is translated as CASKAGVGANVLTF.

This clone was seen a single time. In nucleotides, the CDR3 is TGTGCCAGCAGCCCCGGGAGGGGACACAATGAGCAGTTCTTC. It yields the protein CASSPGRGHNEQFF. The gene calls are TRBV7-3 and TRBJ2-1; TRBD2 agrees at 8 bases. Unmatched junction bases numbered 5, after V lost 5 bases and J lost 5 bases. This CDR3 comprises 14 residues. Germline lookup yields CDR1 SGHTA and CDR2 FQGTGA.

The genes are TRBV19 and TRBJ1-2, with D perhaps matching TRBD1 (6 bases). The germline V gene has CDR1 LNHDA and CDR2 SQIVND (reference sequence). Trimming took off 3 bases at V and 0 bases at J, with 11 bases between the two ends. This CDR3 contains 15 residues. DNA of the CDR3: TGTGCCAGTAGTATCGGGGACACAGCTAACTATGGCTACACCTTC. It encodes CASSIGDTANYGYTF.

CDR3 loop: CASRQTPYNEQFF. The CDR3 DNA reads TGTGCCAGCAGGCAGACTCCCTACAATGAGCAGTTCTTC. V gene TRBV6-5 combines with J gene TRBJ2-1; no reliable D call. Looked up from germline, CDR1 is MNHEY and CDR2 is SVGAGI. The CDR3 extends over 13 amino acids. The germline V and J ends were trimmed by 6 bases and 2 bases, with 8 bases remaining between them.